This T cell receptor (beta chain) was profiled in a study of CD8 T cells in Susac syndrome. After extraction with the RNeasy kit, about 0.45 to 1 ug of the RNA was reverse transcribed using random hexamers. The method of amplification for TCR beta CDR3 was immunoSEQ multiplex PCR, covering 54 Vbeta and 13 Jbeta. TCRdb ran MiXCR on the immunoSEQ multiplex PCR reads and lists one entry per CDR3 protein. The table includes some 450,000 distinct CDR3 sequences, around 85% detected once. In contrast to the negatively isolated CD8+ and CD4+ T cells, TEMRA cells were FACS-enriched. Germline lookup yields CDR1 MNHEY and CDR2 SVGAGI. This CDR3 comprises 16 residues. J was trimmed by 8 bases and V by 1 base; bases with no gene match: 8.

The V call is TRBV6-5, the J call TRBJ2-1; 10 nucleotides match TRBD2. This receptor was identified in a human donor with multiple sclerosis. What was sequenced was CD8+ T cells from PBMCs. CDR3 bases: TGTGCCAGCAGTTACTTAGCGGGACTAGCGCACGATGAGCAGTTCTTC. It encodes CASSYLAGLAHDEQFF.